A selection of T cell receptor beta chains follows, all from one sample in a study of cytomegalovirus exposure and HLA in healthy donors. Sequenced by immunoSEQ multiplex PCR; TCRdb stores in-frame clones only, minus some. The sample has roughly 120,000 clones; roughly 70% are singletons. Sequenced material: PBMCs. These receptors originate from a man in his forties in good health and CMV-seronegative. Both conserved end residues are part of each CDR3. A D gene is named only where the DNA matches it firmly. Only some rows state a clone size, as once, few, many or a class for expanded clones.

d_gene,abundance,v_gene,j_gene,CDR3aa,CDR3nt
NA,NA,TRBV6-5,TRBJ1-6,CASTSVGDDSPLHF,TGTGCCAGCACCTCAGTAGGAGACGATTCACCCCTCCACTTT
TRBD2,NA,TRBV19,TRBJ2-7,CASSNSGGPRAYEQYF,TGTGCCAGTAGTAATAGCGGGGGGCCGCGAGCCTACGAGCAGTACTTC
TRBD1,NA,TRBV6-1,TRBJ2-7,CASRVSDRVAYEQYF,TGTGCCAGCAGAGTAAGCGACAGGGTGGCCTACGAGCAGTACTTC
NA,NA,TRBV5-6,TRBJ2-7,CAIRPAMRTTSYEQYF,TGTGCCATCCGACCCGCCATGAGAACAACTAGCTACGAGCAGTACTTC
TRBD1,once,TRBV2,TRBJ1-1,CASSRDRDTEAFF,TGTGCCAGCAGCCGGGACAGGGACACTGAAGCTTTCTTT
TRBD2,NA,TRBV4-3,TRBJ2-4,CASSQDASGLAKNIQYF,TGCGCCAGCAGCCAAGATGCTAGCGGACTAGCCAAAAACATTCAGTACTTC
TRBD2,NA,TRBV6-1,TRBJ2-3,CASGLAASTDTQYF,TGTGCCAGTGGACTAGCGGCTAGCACAGATACGCAGTATTTT
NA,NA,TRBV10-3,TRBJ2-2,CAIFSGMNTGELFF,TGTGCCATTTTTAGCGGAATGAACACCGGGGAGCTGTTTTTT
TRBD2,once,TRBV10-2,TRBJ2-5,CASCVGGGQETQYF,TGCGCCAGCTGCGTCGGGGGGGGCCAAGAGACCCAGTACTTC
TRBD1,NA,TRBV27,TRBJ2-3,CASSSDRVSTDTQYF,TGTGCCAGCAGTTCGGACAGGGTCAGCACAGATACGCAGTATTTT
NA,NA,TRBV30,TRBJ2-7,CAWSRGGEQYF,TGTGCCTGGAGTCGTGGAGGGGAGCAGTACTTC
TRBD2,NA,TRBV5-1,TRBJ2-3,CASKAGPNTDTQYF,TGCGCCAGCAAAGCGGGGCCTAACACAGATACGCAGTATTTT
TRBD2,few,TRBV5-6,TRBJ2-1,CASSFGGAAYNEQFF,TGTGCCAGCAGCTTCGGGGGGGCCGCCTACAATGAGCAGTTCTTC
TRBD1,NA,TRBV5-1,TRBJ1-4,CASRVETGVGKLFF,TGCGCCAGCAGGGTGGAGACAGGGGTTGGAAAACTGTTTTTT
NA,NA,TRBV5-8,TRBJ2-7,CASSRQGVYEQYF,TGTGCCAGCAGCCGTCAAGGGGTTTACGAGCAGTACTTC
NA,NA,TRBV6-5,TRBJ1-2,CASRDGGQDGYTF,TGTGCCAGCAGGGATGGGGGCCAGGATGGCTACACCTTC
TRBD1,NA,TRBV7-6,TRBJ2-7,CASSSGTGSYEQYF,TGTGCCAGCAGCTCTGGGACAGGCTCCTACGAGCAGTACTTC
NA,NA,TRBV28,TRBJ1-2,CASSTVFYGYTF,TGTGCCAGCTCGACAGTCTTCTATGGCTACACCTTC
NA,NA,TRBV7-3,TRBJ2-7,CASSLTNTYPYEQYF,TGTGCCAGCAGCTTAACCAACACATATCCCTACGAGCAGTACTTC
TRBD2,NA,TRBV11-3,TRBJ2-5,CASSRGSGGAGETQYF,TGTGCCAGCAGCCGGGGGAGCGGGGGGGCGGGAGAGACCCAGTACTTC
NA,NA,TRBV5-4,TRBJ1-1,CASSLNRLWDTEAFF,TGTGCCAGCAGCCTGAACAGGCTCTGGGACACTGAAGCTTTCTTT
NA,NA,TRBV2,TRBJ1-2,CAGSRTAKMADTF,TGTGCAGGCTCGAGGACAGCCAAAATGGCGGACACCTTC
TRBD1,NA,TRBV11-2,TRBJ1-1,CASSSGTGERNTEAFF,TGTGCCAGCAGCTCGGGGACAGGGGAAAGGAACACTGAAGCTTTCTTT
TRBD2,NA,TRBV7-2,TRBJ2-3,CASSPGLAGVRTTQYF,TGTGCCAGCAGCCCAGGACTAGCGGGGGTCCGGACTACGCAGTATTTT
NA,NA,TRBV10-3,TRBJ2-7,CAISVTTSAGTGHEQYF,TGTGCCATCAGTGTCACCACCAGCGCAGGAACAGGTCACGAGCAGTACTTC
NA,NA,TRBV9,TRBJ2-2,CASSVAGLNTGELFF,TGTGCCAGCAGCGTAGCAGGGTTGAACACCGGGGAGCTGTTTTTT
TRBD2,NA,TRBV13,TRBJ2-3,CASSPMDGGYYTQYF,TGTGCCAGCAGCCCAATGGACGGGGGGTATTATACGCAGTATTTT
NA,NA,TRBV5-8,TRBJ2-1,CASSSRYEQFF,TGTGCCAGCAGCTCCCGGTATGAGCAGTTCTTC
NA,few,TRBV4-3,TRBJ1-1,CASSPRWRGNTEAFF,TGCGCCAGCAGCCCCCGGTGGAGGGGGAACACTGAAGCTTTCTTT
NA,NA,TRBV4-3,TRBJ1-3,CASSQDWGHNGNTIYF,TGCGCCAGCAGCCAAGATTGGGGACATAATGGAAACACCATATATTTT
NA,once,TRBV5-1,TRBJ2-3,CASSVGGSTDTQYF,TGCGCCAGCAGCGTCGGGGGAAGCACAGATACGCAGTATTTT
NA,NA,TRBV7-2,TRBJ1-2,CASSLATGNYGYTF,TGTGCCAGCAGCTTAGCTACAGGAAACTATGGCTACACCTTC
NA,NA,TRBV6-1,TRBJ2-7,CASSDDTGSYEQYF,TGTGCCAGCAGTGACGACACAGGGTCCTACGAGCAGTACTTC
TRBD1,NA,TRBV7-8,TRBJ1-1,CASSLVAGGRMNTEAFF,TGTGCCAGCAGCTTAGTTGCAGGGGGGAGGATGAACACTGAAGCTTTCTTT
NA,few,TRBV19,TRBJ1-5,CASSIGRGGASNQPQHF,TGTGCCAGTAGTATCGGCCGTGGCGGGGCTAGCAATCAGCCCCAGCATTTT
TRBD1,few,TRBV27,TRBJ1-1,CASSQVDRGPEAFF,TGTGCCAGCAGCCAGGTTGACAGGGGACCTGAAGCTTTCTTT
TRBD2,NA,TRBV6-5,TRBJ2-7,CASSYSGGGEQYF,TGTGCCAGCAGTTACTCCGGGGGGGGCGAGCAGTACTTC
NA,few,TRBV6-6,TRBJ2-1,CASRPGNSYNEQFF,TGTGCCAGTCGGCCAGGGAACTCCTACAATGAGCAGTTCTTC
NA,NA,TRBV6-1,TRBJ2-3,CASGTGYQTDTQYF,TGTGCCAGCGGAACAGGGTATCAGACAGATACGCAGTATTTT
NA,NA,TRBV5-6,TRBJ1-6,CASRVQSSPLHF,TGTGCCAGCAGGGTTCAGTCCTCCCCCCTCCACTTT